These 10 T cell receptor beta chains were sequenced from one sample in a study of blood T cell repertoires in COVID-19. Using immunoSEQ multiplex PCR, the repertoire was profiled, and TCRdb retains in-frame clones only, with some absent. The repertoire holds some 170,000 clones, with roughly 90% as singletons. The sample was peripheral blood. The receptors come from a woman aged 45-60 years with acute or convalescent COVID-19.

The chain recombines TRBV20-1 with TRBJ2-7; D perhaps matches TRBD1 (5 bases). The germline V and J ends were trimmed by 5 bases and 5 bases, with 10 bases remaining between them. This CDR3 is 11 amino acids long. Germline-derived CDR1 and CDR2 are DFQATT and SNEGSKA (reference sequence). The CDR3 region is CSAHRTHEQYF. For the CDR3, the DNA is TGCAGTGCTCACAGGACCCACGAGCAGTACTTC.

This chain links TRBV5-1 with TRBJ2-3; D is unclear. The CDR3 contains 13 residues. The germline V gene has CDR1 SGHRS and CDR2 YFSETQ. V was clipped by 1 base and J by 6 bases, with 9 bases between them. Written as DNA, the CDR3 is TGCGCCAGCAGCTTGACAGTGTCGGATACGCAGTATTTT. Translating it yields CASSLTVSDTQYF.

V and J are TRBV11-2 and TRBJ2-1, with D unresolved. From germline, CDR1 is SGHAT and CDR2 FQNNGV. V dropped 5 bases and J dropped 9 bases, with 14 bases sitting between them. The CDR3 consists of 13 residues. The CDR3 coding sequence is TGTGCCAGCAGCGGGCTTCAAGGTGGTGAGCAGTTCTTC. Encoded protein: CASSGLQGGEQFF.

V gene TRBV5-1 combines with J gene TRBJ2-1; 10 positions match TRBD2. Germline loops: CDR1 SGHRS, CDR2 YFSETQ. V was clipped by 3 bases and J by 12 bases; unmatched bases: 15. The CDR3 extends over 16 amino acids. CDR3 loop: CASSSEASGGPQGQFF. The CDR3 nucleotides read TGCGCCAGCAGCTCGGAGGCTAGCGGGGGACCCCAGGGGCAGTTCTTC.

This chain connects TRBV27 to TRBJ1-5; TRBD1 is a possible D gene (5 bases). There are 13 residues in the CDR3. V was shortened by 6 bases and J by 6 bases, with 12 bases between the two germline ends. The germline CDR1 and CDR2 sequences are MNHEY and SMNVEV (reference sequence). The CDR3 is CASRARGVQPQHF. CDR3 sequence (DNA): TGTGCCAGCAGGGCCCGGGGGGTTCAGCCCCAGCATTTT.

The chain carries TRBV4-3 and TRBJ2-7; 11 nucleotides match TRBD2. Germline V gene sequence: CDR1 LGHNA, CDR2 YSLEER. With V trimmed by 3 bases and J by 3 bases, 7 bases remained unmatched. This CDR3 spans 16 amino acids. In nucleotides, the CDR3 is TGCGCCAGCAGCCAGAGAGCCGGGACTAGCGGCTACGAGCAGTACTTC. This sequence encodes CASSQRAGTSGYEQYF.

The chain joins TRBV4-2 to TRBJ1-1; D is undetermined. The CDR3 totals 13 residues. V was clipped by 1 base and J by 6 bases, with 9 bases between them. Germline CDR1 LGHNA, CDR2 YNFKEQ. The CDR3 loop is CASSQGYFSEAFF. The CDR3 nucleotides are TGTGCCAGCAGCCAAGGCTACTTCTCTGAAGCTTTCTTT.

As DNA, the CDR3 is TGTGCCAGCAGCTTCCTAACAGGTACCTGGGACACTGAAGCTTTCTTT. It is translated as CASSFLTGTWDTEAFF. The rearrangement uses TRBV7-9 and TRBJ1-1; D possibly corresponds to TRBD1 (5 bases). CDR1 and CDR2 from the germline V gene are SEHNR and FQNEAQ (reference sequence). Trimming removed 3 bases at V and 3 bases at J, with 17 bases between. The CDR3 loop spans 16 amino acids.

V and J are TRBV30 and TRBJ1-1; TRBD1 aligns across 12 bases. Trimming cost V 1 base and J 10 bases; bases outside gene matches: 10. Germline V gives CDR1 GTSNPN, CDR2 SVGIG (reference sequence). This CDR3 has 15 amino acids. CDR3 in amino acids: CAWSAELWDRGRAFF. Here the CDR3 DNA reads TGTGCCTGGAGTGCGGAACTATGGGACAGGGGGCGAGCTTTCTTT.

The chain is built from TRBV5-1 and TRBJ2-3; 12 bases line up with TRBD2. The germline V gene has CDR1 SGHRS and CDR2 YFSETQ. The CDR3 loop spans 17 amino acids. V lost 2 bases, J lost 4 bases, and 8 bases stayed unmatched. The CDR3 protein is CASSFYTTSGGADTQYF. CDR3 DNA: TGCGCCAGCAGCTTCTACACGACTAGCGGGGGTGCAGATACGCAGTATTTT.